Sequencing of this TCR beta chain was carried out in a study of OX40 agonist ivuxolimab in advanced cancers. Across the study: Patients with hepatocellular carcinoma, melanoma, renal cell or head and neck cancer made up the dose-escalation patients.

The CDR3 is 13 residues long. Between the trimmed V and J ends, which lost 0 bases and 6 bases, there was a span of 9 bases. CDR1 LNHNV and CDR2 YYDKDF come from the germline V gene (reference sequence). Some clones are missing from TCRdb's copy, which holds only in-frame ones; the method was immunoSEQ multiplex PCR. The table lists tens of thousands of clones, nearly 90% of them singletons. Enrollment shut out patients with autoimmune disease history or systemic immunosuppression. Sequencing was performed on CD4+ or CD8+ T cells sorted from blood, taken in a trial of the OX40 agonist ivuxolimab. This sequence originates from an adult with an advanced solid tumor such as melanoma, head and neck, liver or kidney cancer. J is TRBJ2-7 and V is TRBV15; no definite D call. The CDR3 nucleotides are TGTGCCACCAGCAGAGAAAGAGAAGCCGAGCAGTACTTC. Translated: CATSREREAEQYF. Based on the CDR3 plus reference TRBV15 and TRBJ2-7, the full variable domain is DAMVIQNPRYQVTQFGKPVTLSCSQTLNHNVMYWYQQKSSQAPKLLFHYYDKDFNNEADTPDNFQSRRPNTSFCFLDIRSPGLGDTAMYLCATSREREAEQYFGPGTRLTVT.